These 8 T cell receptor beta chains share one sample of origin, sequenced in a study of cytomegalovirus exposure and HLA in healthy donors. Researchers ran the PCR with 60 Vbeta and 13 Jbeta primers. Repertoires were generated with immunoSEQ multiplex PCR, while TCRdb's copy carries only in-frame clones and drops some. The table lists just under 95,000 clones, around 74% of them singletons. The material sequenced was PBMCs. These receptor sequences come from a man between 45 and 60 years old in good health and CMV-seropositive.

The chain uses TRBV7-2 and TRBJ1-1; D might be TRBD1 (6 bases). V gave up 2 bases and J gave up 5 bases, with 15 bases separating them. CDR3 size: 15 residues. The V gene's germline CDR1 is SGHTA and CDR2 FQGNSA. As DNA, the CDR3 is TGTGCCAGCAGCTTAAAGAGGGGGTACAGTACTGAAGCTTTCTTT. Protein sequence: CASSLKRGYSTEAFF.

CDR3 nucleotide sequence: TGTGCCAGCAGTTTTGGGGACAGGGGCGAGTCACCCCTCCACTTT. This gives the protein CASSFGDRGESPLHF. The chain carries TRBV5-4 and TRBJ1-6, with 10 positions matching TRBD1. V lost 5 bases, J lost 10 bases, and 9 bases stayed unmatched. CDR3 size: 15 residues. Germline CDR1 reads SGHNT; CDR2 reads YYREEE (reference sequence).

V gene TRBV2 combines with J gene TRBJ1-2; TRBD1 matches 7 bases. Per the germline V gene, CDR1 is SNHLY and CDR2 is FYNNEI. V gave up 7 bases and J gave up 3 bases; unmatched junction bases: 5. The CDR3 has 13 residues. CDR3 region: CASKGDRDYGYTF. CDR3 coding DNA: TGTGCCAGCAAGGGGGACAGAGACTATGGCTACACCTTC.

On this clone itself: A junction boundary mismatches the germline segment, possibly from a read error. DNA for the CDR3: TGTTCCAGCTGGTCGACGCTAGCGGGGGGGAAAATCTACGAGCAGTACTTC. It translates to CSSWSTLAGGKIYEQYF. The rearrangement links TRBV7-9 to TRBJ2-7; 12 bases fit TRBD2. CDR1 is SEHNR, CDR2 FQNEAQ, per germline (reference sequence). The CDR3 runs to 17 residues. Combining the CDR3 with reference TRBV7-9 and TRBJ2-7 gives the whole variable domain DTGVSQNPRHKITKRGQNVTFRCDPISEHNRLYWYRQTLGQGPEFLTYFQNEAQLEKSRLLSDRFSAERPKGSFSTLEIQRTEQGDSAMYLCSSWSTLAGGKIYEQYFGPGTRLTVT.

This rearrangement joins TRBV5-6 to TRBJ2-3; D call uncertain. Germline V gives CDR1 SGHDT, CDR2 YYEEEE. The germline V and J ends were trimmed by 4 bases and 0 bases, with 3 bases remaining between them. The CDR3 contains 12 residues. The CDR3 DNA sequence: TGTGCCAGCAGCCTTAGCACAGATACGCAGTATTTT. It encodes CASSLSTDTQYF.

V is TRBV30 and J is TRBJ1-1, with 8 bases fitting TRBD1. From germline, CDR1 is GTSNPN and CDR2 SVGIG (reference sequence). The CDR3 extends over 15 amino acids. J gave up 5 bases and V 7 bases, and 15 bases lay outside the gene matches. The CDR3 DNA reads TGTGCCTATTGGACAGGGATAATGGGCGAGACTGAAGCTTTCTTT. Translation: CAYWTGIMGETEAFF.

V is TRBV5-1 and J is TRBJ1-1; 10 bases fit TRBD1. There are 15 residues in the CDR3. V lost 3 bases to trimming and J lost 1 base; unmatched junction nucleotides: 3. CDR1 and CDR2 from the germline V gene are SGHRS and YFSETQ. CDR3 region: CASSWRQGANTEAFF. The CDR3 DNA is TGCGCCAGCAGCTGGCGACAGGGGGCGAACACTGAAGCTTTCTTT.

The chain couples TRBV5-1 to TRBJ1-1, with 9 positions matching TRBD1. Germline loops: CDR1 SGHRS, CDR2 YFSETQ. The CDR3 has 13 residues. V dropped 4 bases and J dropped 7; count of bases not matched to a gene: 5. The CDR3 is CASSHPGQGEAFF. The CDR3 nucleotides are TGCGCCAGCAGCCACCCGGGACAGGGTGAAGCTTTCTTT.